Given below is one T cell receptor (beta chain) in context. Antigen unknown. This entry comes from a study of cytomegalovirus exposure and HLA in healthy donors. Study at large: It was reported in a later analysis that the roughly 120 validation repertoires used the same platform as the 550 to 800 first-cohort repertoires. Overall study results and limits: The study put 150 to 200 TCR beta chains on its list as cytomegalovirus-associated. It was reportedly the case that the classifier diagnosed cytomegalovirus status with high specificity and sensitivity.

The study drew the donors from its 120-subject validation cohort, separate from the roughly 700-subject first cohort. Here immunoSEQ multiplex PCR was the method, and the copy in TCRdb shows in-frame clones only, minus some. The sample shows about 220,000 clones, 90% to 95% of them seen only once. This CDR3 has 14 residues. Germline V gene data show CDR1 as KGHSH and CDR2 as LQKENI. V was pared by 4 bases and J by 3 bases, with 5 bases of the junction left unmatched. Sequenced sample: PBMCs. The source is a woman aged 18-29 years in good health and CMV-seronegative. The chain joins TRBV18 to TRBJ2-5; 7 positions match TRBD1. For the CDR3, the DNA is TGTGCCAGCTCACTCGGGACAGAAAAAGAGACCCAGTACTTC. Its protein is CASSLGTEKETQYF.